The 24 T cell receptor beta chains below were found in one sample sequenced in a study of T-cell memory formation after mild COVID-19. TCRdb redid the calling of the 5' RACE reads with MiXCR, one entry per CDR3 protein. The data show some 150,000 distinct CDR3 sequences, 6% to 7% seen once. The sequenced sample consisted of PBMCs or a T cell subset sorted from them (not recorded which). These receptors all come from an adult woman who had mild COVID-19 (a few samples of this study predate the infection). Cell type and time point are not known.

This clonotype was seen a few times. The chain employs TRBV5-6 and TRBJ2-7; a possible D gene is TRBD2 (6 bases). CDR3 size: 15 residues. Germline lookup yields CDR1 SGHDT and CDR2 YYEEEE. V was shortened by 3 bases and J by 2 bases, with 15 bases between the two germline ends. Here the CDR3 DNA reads TGTGCCAGCAGCTCACGGGGGACTCATACCTACGAGCAGTACTTC. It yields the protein CASSSRGTHTYEQYF.

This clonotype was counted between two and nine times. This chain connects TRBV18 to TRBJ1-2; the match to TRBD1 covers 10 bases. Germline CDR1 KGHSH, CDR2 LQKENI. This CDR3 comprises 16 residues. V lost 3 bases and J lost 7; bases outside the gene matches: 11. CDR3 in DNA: TGTGCCAGCTCACCGACGGGACAGGGGTTCCTCTTTGGCTACACCTTC. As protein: CASSPTGQGFLFGYTF.

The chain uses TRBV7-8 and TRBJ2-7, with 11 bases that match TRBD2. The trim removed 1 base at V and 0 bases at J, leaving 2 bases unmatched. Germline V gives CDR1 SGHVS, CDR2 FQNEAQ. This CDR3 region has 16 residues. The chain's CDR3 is CASSLVAGGSSYEQYF. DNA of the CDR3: TGTGCCAGCAGCTTAGTAGCGGGGGGGAGCTCCTACGAGCAGTACTTC.

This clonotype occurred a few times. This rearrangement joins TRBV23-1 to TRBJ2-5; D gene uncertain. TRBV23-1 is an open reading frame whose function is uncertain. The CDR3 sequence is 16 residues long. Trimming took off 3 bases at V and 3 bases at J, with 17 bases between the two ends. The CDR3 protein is CASSHPVKGWEETQYF. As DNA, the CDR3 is TGCGCCAGCAGTCACCCGGTGAAGGGCTGGGAAGAGACCCAGTACTTC.

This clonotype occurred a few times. As DNA, the CDR3 is TGTGCCAGCAGCCAAAGGGCGGCCAGGGGCCCCTCTGGGGCCAACGTCCTGACTTTC. Its protein is CASSQRAARGPSGANVLTF. The chain carries TRBV5-6 and TRBJ2-6; maybe TRBD1 (6 bases). CDR1 and CDR2 from the germline V gene are SGHDT and YYEEEE. The V end lost 4 bases, the J end lost 0 bases, and 20 bases lay between the germline ends. The CDR3 consists of 19 residues.

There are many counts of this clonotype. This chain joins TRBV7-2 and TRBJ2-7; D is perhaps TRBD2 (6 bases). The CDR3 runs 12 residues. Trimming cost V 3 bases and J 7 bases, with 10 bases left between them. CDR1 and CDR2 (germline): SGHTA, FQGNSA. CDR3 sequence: CASSFISGEQYF. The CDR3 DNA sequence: TGTGCCAGCAGCTTTATTAGCGGTGAGCAGTACTTC.

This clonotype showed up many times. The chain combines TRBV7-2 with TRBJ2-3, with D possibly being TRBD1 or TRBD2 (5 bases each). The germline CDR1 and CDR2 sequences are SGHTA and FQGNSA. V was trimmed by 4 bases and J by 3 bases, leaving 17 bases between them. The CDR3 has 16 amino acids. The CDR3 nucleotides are TGTGCCAGCAGCTCTTGGGGCGGGCCGGGGACAGATACGCAGTATTTT. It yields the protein CASSSWGGPGTDTQYF.

The CDR3: CASSLAGRTRGPDTQYF. Here the CDR3 DNA reads TGTGCCAGCAGCTTGGCCGGTCGGACCCGAGGCCCAGATACGCAGTATTTT. This rearrangement joins TRBV5-4 to TRBJ2-3; no clear D. The germline V and J ends were trimmed by 0 bases and 4 bases, with 18 bases remaining between them. The CDR3 contains 17 residues. Germline CDR1 and CDR2: SGHNT and YYREEE (reference sequence).

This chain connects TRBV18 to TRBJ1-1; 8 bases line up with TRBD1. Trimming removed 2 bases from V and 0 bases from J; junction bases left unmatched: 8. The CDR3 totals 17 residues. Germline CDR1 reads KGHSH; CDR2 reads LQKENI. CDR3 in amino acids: CASSPSGDRYMNTEAFF. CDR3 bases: TGTGCCAGCTCACCAAGTGGGGACAGGTACATGAACACTGAAGCTTTCTTT.

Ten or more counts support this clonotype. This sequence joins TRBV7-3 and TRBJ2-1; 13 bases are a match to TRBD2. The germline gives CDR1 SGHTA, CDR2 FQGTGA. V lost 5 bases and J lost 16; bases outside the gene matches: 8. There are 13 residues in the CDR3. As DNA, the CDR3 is TGTGCCAGCAGCGCCGGACTAGCGGGAGAGTATTTCTTC. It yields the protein CASSAGLAGEYFF.

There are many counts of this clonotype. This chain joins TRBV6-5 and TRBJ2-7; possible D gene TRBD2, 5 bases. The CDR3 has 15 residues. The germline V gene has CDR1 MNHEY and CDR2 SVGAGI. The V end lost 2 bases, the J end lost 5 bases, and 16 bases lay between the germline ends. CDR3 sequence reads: CASSYGGLVLNEQYF. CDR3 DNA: TGTGCCAGCAGTTACGGAGGTTTGGTCTTAAACGAGCAGTACTTC.

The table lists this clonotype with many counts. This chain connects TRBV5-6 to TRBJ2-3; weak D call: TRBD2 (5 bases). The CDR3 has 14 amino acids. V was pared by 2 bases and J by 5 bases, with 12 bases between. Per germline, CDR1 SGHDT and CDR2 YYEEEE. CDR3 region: CASSFAGSGDTQYF. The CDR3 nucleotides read TGTGCCAGCAGCTTTGCGGGTTCCGGAGATACGCAGTATTTT. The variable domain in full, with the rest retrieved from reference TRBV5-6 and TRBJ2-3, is DAGVTQSPTHLIKTRGQQVTLRCSPKSGHDTVSWYQQALGQGPQFIFQYYEEEERQRGNFPDRFSGHQFPNYSSELNVNALLLGDSALYLCASSFAGSGDTQYFGPGTRLTVL.

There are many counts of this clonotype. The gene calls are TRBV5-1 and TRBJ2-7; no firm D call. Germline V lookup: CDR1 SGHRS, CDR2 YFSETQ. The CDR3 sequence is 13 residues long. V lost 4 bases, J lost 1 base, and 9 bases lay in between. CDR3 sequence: CASSRAPSYEQYF. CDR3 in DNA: TGCGCCAGCAGCAGGGCGCCATCCTACGAGCAGTACTTC. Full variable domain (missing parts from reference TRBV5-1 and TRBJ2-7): KAGVTQTPRYLIKTRGQQVTLSCSPISGHRSVSWYQQTPGQGLQFLFEYFSETQRNKGNFPGRFSGRQFSNSRSEMNVSTLELGDSALYLCASSRAPSYEQYFGPGTRLTVT.

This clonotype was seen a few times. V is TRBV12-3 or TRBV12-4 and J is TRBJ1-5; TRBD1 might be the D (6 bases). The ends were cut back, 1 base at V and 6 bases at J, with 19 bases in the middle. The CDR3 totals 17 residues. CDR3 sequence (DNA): TGTGCCAGCAGTTTAGGGGTGGGAGACAGGAGATCTCAGCCCCAGCATTTT. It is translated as CASSLGVGDRRSQPQHF.

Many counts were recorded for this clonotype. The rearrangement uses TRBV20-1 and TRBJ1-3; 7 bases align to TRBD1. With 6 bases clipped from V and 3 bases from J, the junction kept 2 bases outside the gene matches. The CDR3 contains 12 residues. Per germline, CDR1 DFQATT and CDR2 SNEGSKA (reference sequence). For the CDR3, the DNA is TGCAGTGCCCACAGGGGTGGAAACACCATATATTTT. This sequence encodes CSAHRGGNTIYF.

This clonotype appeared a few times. CDR3 amino acids: CASSHLSRVGVEKLFF. As DNA, the CDR3 is TGTGCCAGCAGCCACCTATCCCGAGTGGGGGTTGAAAAACTGTTTTTT. The chain links TRBV5-5 to TRBJ1-4; TRBD1 is a possible D gene (5 bases). Trimming took 4 bases from V and 7 from J, leaving 20 bases between them. The germline gives CDR1 SGHKS, CDR2 YYEKEE (reference sequence). The CDR3 consists of 16 residues.

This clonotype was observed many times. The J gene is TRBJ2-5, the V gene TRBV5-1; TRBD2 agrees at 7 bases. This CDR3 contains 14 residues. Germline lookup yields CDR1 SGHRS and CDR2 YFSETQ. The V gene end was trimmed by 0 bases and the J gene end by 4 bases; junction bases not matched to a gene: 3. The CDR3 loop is CASSLDTSAETQYF. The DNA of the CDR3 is TGCGCCAGCAGCTTGGATACTAGCGCAGAGACCCAGTACTTC.

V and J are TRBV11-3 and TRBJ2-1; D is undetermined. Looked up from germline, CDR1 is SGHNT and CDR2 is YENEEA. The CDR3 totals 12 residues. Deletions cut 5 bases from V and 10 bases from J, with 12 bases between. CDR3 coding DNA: TGTGCCAGCAGCCCTGGGGTCACGGAGCAGTTCTTC. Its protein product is CASSPGVTEQFF.

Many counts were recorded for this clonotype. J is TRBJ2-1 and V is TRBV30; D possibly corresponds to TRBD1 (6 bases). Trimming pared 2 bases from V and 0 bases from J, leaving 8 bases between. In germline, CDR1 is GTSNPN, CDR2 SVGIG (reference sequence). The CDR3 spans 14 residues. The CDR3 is CAWSKGGSYNEQFF. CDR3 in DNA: TGTGCCTGGAGTAAAGGGGGCTCCTACAATGAGCAGTTCTTC.

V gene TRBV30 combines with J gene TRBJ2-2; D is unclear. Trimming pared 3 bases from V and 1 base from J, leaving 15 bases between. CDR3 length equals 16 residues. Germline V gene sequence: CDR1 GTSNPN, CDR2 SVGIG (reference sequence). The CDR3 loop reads CAWRLFGALNTGELFF. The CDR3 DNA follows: TGTGCCTGGAGGCTTTTCGGAGCCTTGAACACCGGGGAGCTGTTTTTT.

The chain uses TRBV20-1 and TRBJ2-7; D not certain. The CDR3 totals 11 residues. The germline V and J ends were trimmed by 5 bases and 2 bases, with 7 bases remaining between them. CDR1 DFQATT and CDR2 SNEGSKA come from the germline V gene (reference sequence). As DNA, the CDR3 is TGCAGTGCTCGGGCGACCTACGAGCAGTACTTC. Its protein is CSARATYEQYF.

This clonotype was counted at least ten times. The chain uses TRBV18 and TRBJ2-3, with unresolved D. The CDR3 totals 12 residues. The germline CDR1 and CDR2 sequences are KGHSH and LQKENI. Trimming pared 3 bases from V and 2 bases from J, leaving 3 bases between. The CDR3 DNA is TGTGCCAGCTCACCCTACACAGATACGCAGTATTTT. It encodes CASSPYTDTQYF.

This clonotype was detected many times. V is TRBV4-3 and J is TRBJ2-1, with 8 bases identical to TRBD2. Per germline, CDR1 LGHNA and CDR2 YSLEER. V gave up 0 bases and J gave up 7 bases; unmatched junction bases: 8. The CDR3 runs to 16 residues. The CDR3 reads CASSQEWREALNEQFF. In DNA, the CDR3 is TGCGCCAGCAGCCAAGAGTGGCGGGAGGCGCTAAATGAGCAGTTCTTC.

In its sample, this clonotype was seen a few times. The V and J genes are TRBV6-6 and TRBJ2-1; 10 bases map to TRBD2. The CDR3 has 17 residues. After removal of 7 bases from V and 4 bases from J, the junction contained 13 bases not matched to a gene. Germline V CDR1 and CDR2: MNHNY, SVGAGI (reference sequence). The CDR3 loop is CASTPSGLAGEYNEQFF. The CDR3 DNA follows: TGTGCCAGCACCCCTTCAGGCCTAGCGGGAGAGTACAATGAGCAGTTCTTC.